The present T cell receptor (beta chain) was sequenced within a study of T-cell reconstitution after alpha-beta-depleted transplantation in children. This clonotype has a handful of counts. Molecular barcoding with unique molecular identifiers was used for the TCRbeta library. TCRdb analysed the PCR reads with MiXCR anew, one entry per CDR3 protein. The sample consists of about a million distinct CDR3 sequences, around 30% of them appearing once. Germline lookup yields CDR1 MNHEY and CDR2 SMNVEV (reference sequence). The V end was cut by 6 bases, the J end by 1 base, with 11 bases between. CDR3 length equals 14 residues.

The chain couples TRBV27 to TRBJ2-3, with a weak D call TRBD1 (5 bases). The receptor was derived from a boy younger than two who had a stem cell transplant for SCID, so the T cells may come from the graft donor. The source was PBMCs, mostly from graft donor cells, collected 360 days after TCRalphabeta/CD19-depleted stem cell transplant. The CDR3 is CASSNRWRTDTQYF. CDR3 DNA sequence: TGTGCCAGCAGCAACAGGTGGCGCACAGATACGCAGTATTTT.